The 29 T cell receptor beta chains given below trace back to one sample, sequenced in a study of response to subunit inactivated influenza vaccine. TCRdb recomputed calls from the RT-PCR reads with MiXCR, one row per CDR3 protein. The sample yields around 570,000 distinct CDR3 sequences, around 8% seen once. Sequences were derived from PBMCs from blood, sampled less than 30 months after vaccination. These receptors all stem from a man between 50 and 70 years old who received an inactivated influenza vaccine.

This clonotype was seen a few times. The chain recombines TRBV2 with TRBJ2-7; D is uncertain. Germline V gene sequence: CDR1 SNHLY, CDR2 FYNNEI. The CDR3 sequence is 15 residues long. The germline V and J ends were trimmed by 0 bases and 2 bases, with 11 bases remaining between them. The CDR3 loop reads CASSEAALLTYEQYF. The CDR3 DNA follows: TGTGCCAGCAGTGAAGCTGCCCTGCTGACCTACGAGCAGTACTTC.

This rearrangement joins TRBV5-1 to TRBJ2-7, with a weak D call TRBD1 (6 bases). The CDR3 runs to 15 residues. Trimming shortened V by 5 bases and J by 0 bases, and 15 bases separated the two germline ends. In germline, CDR1 is SGHRS, CDR2 YFSETQ. The CDR3 nucleotides read TGCGCCAGCAGGACAGGACAAACGAGCTCCTACGAGCAGTACTTC. Translation: CASRTGQTSSYEQYF.

This clonotype has a handful of counts. The chain links TRBV20-1 to TRBJ1-2; D may be TRBD1 (6 bases). V dropped 0 bases and J dropped 5 bases, with 10 bases sitting between them. The CDR3 length is 13 residues. CDR1 and CDR2 from the germline V gene are DFQATT and SNEGSKA (reference sequence). This CDR3 is CSARDGGRYGYTF. The CDR3 region has the DNA TGCAGTGCTAGAGATGGGGGGCGGTATGGCTACACCTTC.

This clonotype was counted a few times. V and J are TRBV20-1 and TRBJ2-5; D is unclear. This CDR3 spans 12 amino acids. Trimming stripped 0 bases from V and 2 bases from J, with 4 bases between. Germline CDR1 and CDR2: DFQATT and SNEGSKA (reference sequence). This CDR3 reads CSAREGQETQYF. In nucleotides, the CDR3 is TGCAGTGCTAGAGAGGGGCAAGAGACCCAGTACTTC.

J is TRBJ2-4 and V is TRBV7-2; D uncertain. V was cut by 5 bases and J by 0 bases, with 5 bases left in between. Germline V gene sequence: CDR1 SGHTA, CDR2 FQGNSA. This CDR3 is built from 13 residues. The CDR3 spells CASSPIAKNIQYF. As DNA, the CDR3 is TGTGCCAGCAGCCCCATAGCCAAAAACATTCAGTACTTC. The variable domain in full, with the rest retrieved from reference TRBV7-2 and TRBJ2-4, is GAGVSQSPSNKVTEKGKDVELRCDPISGHTALYWYRQSLGQGLEFLIYFQGNSAPDKSGLPSDRFSAERTGGSVSTLTIQRTQQEDSAVYLCASSPIAKNIQYFGAGTRLSVL.

The chain uses TRBV29-1 and TRBJ1-3, with 7 bases lining up with TRBD1. Germline lookup yields CDR1 SQVTM and CDR2 ANQGSEA. The CDR3 extends over 11 amino acids. CDR3 in amino acids: CSGQVGNTIYF. As DNA, the CDR3 is TGCAGTGGACAGGTCGGAAACACCATATATTTT.

This clonotype was recorded a few times. This chain links TRBV3-1 with TRBJ2-1; 7 positions match TRBD2. J was trimmed by 1 base and V by 2 bases; bases with no gene match: 5. The CDR3 is 16 residues long. The germline V gene has CDR1 LGHDT and CDR2 YNNKEL (reference sequence). CDR3: CASSQFGGRSYNEQFF. The CDR3 DNA is TGTGCCAGCAGCCAATTCGGCGGGAGATCCTACAATGAGCAGTTCTTC.

This clonotype was seen a few times. V and J are TRBV7-6 and TRBJ2-2; TRBD2 might be the D (6 bases). The germline V and J ends were trimmed by 4 bases and 1 base, with 13 bases remaining between them. The CDR3 length is 16 residues. Germline V gene data show CDR1 as SGHVS and CDR2 as FNYEAQ. In DNA form, the CDR3 reads TGTGCCAGCAGCTCAAACGGGGGACGGAACACCGGGGAGCTGTTTTTT. This codes for CASSSNGGRNTGELFF.

The chain recombines TRBV7-9 with TRBJ2-1, with TRBD2 matching over 7 bases. CDR1 is SEHNR, CDR2 FQNEAQ, per germline (reference sequence). Trimming cost V 4 bases and J 3 bases; bases outside gene matches: 9. There are 16 residues in the CDR3. CDR3 region: CASSSAGYTDYNEQFF. CDR3 DNA sequence: TGTGCCAGCAGCTCAGCGGGATATACCGACTACAATGAGCAGTTCTTC.

This chain links TRBV7-8 with TRBJ2-1; 9 bases match TRBD2. CDR1 is SGHVS and CDR2 is FQNEAQ in the germline V gene. The CDR3 consists of 17 residues. J was trimmed by 0 bases and V by 2 bases; bases with no gene match: 5. The CDR3 reads CASSLFFSGSSYNEQFF. The DNA of the CDR3 is TGTGCCAGCAGCTTATTCTTTAGCGGGAGCTCCTACAATGAGCAGTTCTTC.

The V gene is TRBV4-3, the J gene TRBJ2-1; 15 nucleotides match TRBD2. This CDR3 is built from 17 residues. Trimming at V came to 2 bases and at J to 3 bases, leaving 2 bases not matched to a gene. The germline V gene has CDR1 LGHNA and CDR2 YSLEER. The CDR3 sequence: CASSQRTSGGVYNEQFF. The CDR3 region has the DNA TGCGCCAGCAGCCAAAGGACTAGCGGGGGGGTCTACAATGAGCAGTTCTTC.

This clonotype was seen a few times. This chain connects TRBV10-3 to TRBJ1-6; 8 nucleotides line up with TRBD1. With V trimmed by 10 bases and J by 10 bases, 15 bases remained unmatched. The CDR3 is 15 residues long. The germline V gene has CDR1 ENHRY and CDR2 SYGVKD. The CDR3 DNA sequence: TGTGCCACCCTCCTCGGACAGGGTGGAGGATCACCCCTCCACTTT. It yields the protein CATLLGQGGGSPLHF.

This sequence joins TRBV15 and TRBJ1-3; weak D call: TRBD1 (6 bases). Trimming took off 0 bases at V and 0 bases at J, with 12 bases between the two ends. The germline gives CDR1 LNHNV, CDR2 YYDKDF (reference sequence). CDR3 length: 17 amino acids. The CDR3 DNA reads TGTGCCACCAGCAGAGATCCGAAGGGGGGCTCTGGAAACACCATATATTTT. Translating it yields CATSRDPKGGSGNTIYF.

This clonotype was detected only a few times. The rearrangement links TRBV5-1 to TRBJ1-1, with D possibly TRBD1 on 5 matching bases. V lost 4 bases and J 3 bases, leaving 13 bases between the germline ends. Germline V gene sequence: CDR1 SGHRS, CDR2 YFSETQ. The CDR3 covers 14 residues. The CDR3 nucleotides read TGCGCCAGCAGCGCCCGAGGGGTTTACACTGAAGCTTTCTTT. Its protein product is CASSARGVYTEAFF.

This clonotype has only a few counts. V usage is TRBV4-3 and J usage is TRBJ2-5, with D uncertain. V was pared by 3 bases and J by 2 bases, with 13 bases between. Per germline, CDR1 LGHNA and CDR2 YSLEER. This CDR3 contains 15 residues. CDR3 amino acids: CASSHMSGPQETQYF. CDR3 nucleotides: TGCGCCAGCAGCCATATGTCCGGGCCGCAAGAGACCCAGTACTTC.

V usage is TRBV29-1 and J usage is TRBJ1-1; TRBD1 is a possible D gene (6 bases). The V gene lost 6 bases and the J gene lost 1 base, with 15 bases spanning the gap. The CDR3 consists of 14 residues. Looked up from germline, CDR1 is SQVTM and CDR2 is ANQGSEA. As DNA, the CDR3 is TGCAGCGTACGGGGCCGACAGGCGAACACTGAAGCTTTCTTT. This gives the protein CSVRGRQANTEAFF.

This clonotype was seen ten or more times. This rearrangement joins TRBV5-1 to TRBJ2-1; 10 bases map to TRBD1. The trim removed 5 bases at V and 3 bases at J, leaving 5 bases unmatched. CDR1 SGHRS and CDR2 YFSETQ come from the germline V gene. This CDR3 is built from 15 residues. CDR3 bases: TGCGCCAGCAGAAACGGACAGGGGGACTACAATGAGCAGTTCTTC. Translation gives CASRNGQGDYNEQFF.

This clonotype turned up a few times. The J gene is TRBJ1-1, the V gene TRBV6-5; D is uncertain. This CDR3 spans 14 amino acids. CDR1 is MNHEY, CDR2 SVGAGI, per germline. Trimming removed 2 bases at V and 1 base at J, with 8 bases between. The CDR3 nucleotides are TGTGCCAGCAGTTACACTACAAGGAACACTGAAGCTTTCTTT. Its translation is CASSYTTRNTEAFF.

This clonotype showed up just a few times. The genes are TRBV2 and TRBJ1-5; the D gene is possibly TRBD1 (6 bases). CDR3 length equals 17 residues. V was clipped by 4 bases and J by 0 bases, with 16 bases between them. Looked up from germline, CDR1 is SNHLY and CDR2 is FYNNEI. In DNA form, the CDR3 reads TGTGCCAGCAGTGTTGTCCCGCAGGGGTATAGCAATCAGCCCCAGCATTTT. Translation: CASSVVPQGYSNQPQHF.

J is TRBJ1-2 and V is TRBV2; 7 bases are a match to TRBD1. The CDR3 is 14 residues long. The J segment lost 3 bases and the V segment lost 4 bases, leaving 5 bases of the junction unmatched. Germline V gives CDR1 SNHLY, CDR2 FYNNEI. The chain's CDR3 is CASSVQGGDYGYTF. The CDR3 nucleotides read TGTGCCAGCAGTGTCCAGGGGGGTGACTATGGCTACACCTTC.

This clonotype was seen only a few times. This sequence joins TRBV10-3 and TRBJ2-3; D not certain. CDR3 length: 13 residues. Germline V gene data show CDR1 as ENHRY and CDR2 as SYGVKD. Trimming took 3 bases from V and 0 from J, leaving 4 bases between them. The CDR3 sequence is CAISDGSTDTQYF. The DNA for the CDR3 is TGTGCCATCAGTGACGGCAGCACAGATACGCAGTATTTT.

This clonotype was recorded many times. The chain joins TRBV5-1 to TRBJ2-1; maybe TRBD1 (5 bases). The CDR3 contains 15 residues. The V gene lost 2 bases and the J gene lost 0 bases, with 9 bases spanning the gap. Looked up from germline, CDR1 is SGHRS and CDR2 is YFSETQ. For the CDR3, the DNA is TGCGCCAGCAGCTTAGGACATTACTCCTACAATGAGCAGTTCTTC. This encodes CASSLGHYSYNEQFF.

In this sample, this clonotype turned up a few times. This sequence joins TRBV28 and TRBJ2-1; 12 bases fit TRBD2. V trimming: 2 bases; J trimming: 4 bases; junction bases outside the gene matches: 3. The CDR3 is 16 amino acids. Germline V CDR1 and CDR2: MDHEN, SYDVKM. In DNA form, the CDR3 reads TGTGCCAGCAGTTTAACCGGACTAGCGGGATACAATGAGCAGTTCTTC. This translates into CASSLTGLAGYNEQFF.

The V call is TRBV6-1, the J call TRBJ2-1; the D gene is possibly TRBD2 (5 bases). CDR1 and CDR2 (germline): MNHNS, SASEGT. Trimming pared 7 bases from V and 4 bases from J, leaving 17 bases between. The CDR3 runs 15 residues. CDR3 in amino acids: CASTPDSGKYNEQFF. The CDR3 nucleotides are TGTGCCAGCACCCCTGACTCCGGGAAGTACAATGAGCAGTTCTTC.

The chain employs TRBV20-1 and TRBJ2-7, with TRBD2 matching 9 bases. The CDR3 consists of 15 residues. Trimming cost V 6 bases and J 1 base; bases outside gene matches: 10. Germline CDR1 DFQATT, CDR2 SNEGSKA (reference sequence). CDR3 in amino acids: CSARWLAGRSYEQYF. In DNA, the CDR3 is TGCAGTGCAAGGTGGCTAGCGGGGAGGTCCTACGAGCAGTACTTC.

This clonotype has a handful of counts. J is TRBJ2-3 and V is TRBV7-8, with 12 bases matching TRBD2. The CDR3 is made up of 15 amino acids. Germline V gene sequence: CDR1 SGHVS, CDR2 FQNEAQ. The V segment lost 1 base and the J segment 7 bases; nucleotides outside the gene matches: 3. The CDR3 DNA sequence: TGTGCCAGCAGCTTAGGGGGACTAGCGGGCTATACGCAGTATTTT. Encoded protein: CASSLGGLAGYTQYF. Full variable domain (rest looked up from reference TRBV7-8 and TRBJ2-3): GAGVSQSPRYKVAKRGQDVALRCDPISGHVSLFWYQQALGQGPEFLTYFQNEAQLDKSGLPSDRFFAERPEGSVSTLKIQRTQQEDSAVYLCASSLGGLAGYTQYFGPGTRLTVL.

This clonotype appeared a few times. The V and J genes are TRBV18 and TRBJ2-1, with 7 bases that match TRBD2. From germline, CDR1 is KGHSH and CDR2 LQKENI. The CDR3 sequence is 15 residues long. The junction had 5 bases not matched to a gene; V was cut back by 1 base and J by 5 bases. DNA for the CDR3: TGTGCCAGCTCACCACTTCTTCTAGCGGACAATGAGCAGTTCTTC. It specifies CASSPLLLADNEQFF. The full variable domain, completed using reference TRBV18 and TRBJ2-1, is NAGVMQNPRHLVRRRGQEARLRCSPMKGHSHVYWYRQLPEEGLKFMVYLQKENIIDESGMPKERFSAEFPKEGPSILRIQQVVRGDSAAYFCASSPLLLADNEQFFGPGTRLTVL.

This clonotype was recorded many times. This chain uses TRBV5-1 with TRBJ1-2, with D uncertain. Germline CDR1 and CDR2: SGHRS and YFSETQ. CDR3 length equals 15 residues. The ends were cut back, 0 bases at V and 0 bases at J, with 9 bases in the middle. The CDR3 region is CASSLGRSSNYGYTF. The CDR3 region has the DNA TGCGCCAGCAGCTTGGGCCGGAGCTCTAACTATGGCTACACCTTC.

The rearrangement joins TRBV7-2 to TRBJ1-4, with a tentative D call TRBD1 (6 bases). Germline V gene data show CDR1 as SGHTA and CDR2 as FQGNSA. This CDR3 has 14 amino acids. V lost 5 bases and J lost 9, with 16 bases in between. DNA of the CDR3: TGTGCCAGCAGCCCCCAACAGGGAAATCAAAAACTGTTTTTT. It yields the protein CASSPQQGNQKLFF.